A selection of T cell receptor beta chains follows, all from one sample in a study of regulatory T cells in long-lasting Graves disease. A single record per CDR3 protein comes from TCRdb applying MiXCR to the multiplex PCR reads. This table has roughly 380,000 distinct CDR3 sequences, roughly a sixth appearing once. Here the sequenced sample was peripheral blood mononuclear cells (PBMCs), taken at new diagnosis, from a patient treated with antithyroid drugs. All receptors come from a female donor with Graves disease. CDR3s include the opening cysteine and the closing phenylalanine or tryptophan. The D gene is left open where the match is weak. Clone size, where shown, is once, few, many, or a class for clones that have expanded.

>TRBJ1-2|TRBV6-2/TRBV6-3|NA|NA
TGTGCCAGCAGTTACCGGGGGGGCGGCGAAGGCTACACCTTC
CASSYRGGGEGYTF
>TRBJ2-5|TRBV12-3/TRBV12-4|TRBD1|many
TGTGCCAGCAGGACCGGGACAGGGGGCGAAGAGACCCAGTACTTC
CASRTGTGGEETQYF
>TRBJ2-7|TRBV11-2|TRBD2|NA
TGTGCCAGCAGCTACCCGACACTAGCGGGAGGGACAGGCTCCTACGAGCAGTACTTC
CASSYPTLAGGTGSYEQYF
>TRBJ1-2|TRBV2|NA|many
TGTGCCAGCTACGGCCGTGGGACTGGCGGATATGGCTACACCTTC
CASYGRGTGGYGYTF
>TRBJ2-1|TRBV6-1|TRBD2|few
TGTGCCAGCAGAGGACTAGTCGGGGTCGATGAGCAGTTCTTC
CASRGLVGVDEQFF
>TRBJ2-7|TRBV5-1|TRBD2|many
TGCGCCAGCAGCCCGGAGGGGACTAGCGGGAGGAGATACGAGCAGTACTTC
CASSPEGTSGRRYEQYF
>TRBJ1-5|TRBV2|NA|many
TGTGCCAGCAGCCAGCAGGGGAACAATCAGCCCCAGCATTTT
CASSQQGNNQPQHF
>TRBJ2-7|TRBV19|NA|few
TGTGCCAGTAGTATCCGGCAGGGTTACGAGCAGTACTTC
CASSIRQGYEQYF
>TRBJ2-7|TRBV6-1|TRBD2|few
TGTGCCACCCGGCGGGGGTACGAGCAGTACTTC
CATRRGYEQYF
>TRBJ1-1|TRBV11-2|NA|many
TGTGCCAGCAGCTCCAGAGGCCTCTTGCAGGGACGATTCGCTGAAGCTTTCTTT
CASSSRGLLQGRFAEAFF
>TRBJ2-1|TRBV6-2/TRBV6-3|TRBD2|many
TGTGCCAGCAGTTACTCTCGGGGGGGGAGGATCGGGCAGTTCTTC
CASSYSRGGRIGQFF
>TRBJ1-2|TRBV4-1|NA|many
TGCGCCAGCAGCCCGAACACAGGGTTTCGGGGCTACACCTTC
CASSPNTGFRGYTF
>TRBJ1-4|TRBV5-5|TRBD1|many
TGTGCCAGCAGCTTGCACCCAGGGGGCCCCAATGAAAAACTGTTTTTT
CASSLHPGGPNEKLFF
>TRBJ2-7|TRBV28|NA|many
TGTGCCAGCAGTTCCGCAGGGAGTACACACGAGCAGTACTTC
CASSSAGSTHEQYF
>TRBJ2-5|TRBV5-5|NA|NA
TGTGCCAGCAGCTTGGCCCCCGGGACGGGGGAAAGGACCCAGTACTTC
CASSLAPGTGERTQYF
>TRBJ2-1|TRBV5-6|NA|NA
TGTGCCAGCAGCTTCGGTAGGTCCGCTGAGCAGTTCTTC
CASSFGRSAEQFF
>TRBJ1-1|TRBV19|TRBD1|many
TGTGCCAGTAGTACTGGACAGGGGGTTTTGAACACTGAAGCTTTCTTT
CASSTGQGVLNTEAFF
>TRBJ1-1|TRBV6-1|NA|many
TGTGCCAGCAGTACAGGGTTAACTGAAGCTTTCTTT
CASSTGLTEAFF
>TRBJ2-5|TRBV7-3|TRBD1|many
TGTGCCAGCAGCGGGCGGACAGGGATACAAGAGACCCAGTACTTC
CASSGRTGIQETQYF
>TRBJ1-1|TRBV6-1|NA|many
TGTGCCAGCAGGGAAATCAATACAATGGGGCCGGGAGAAGCTTTCTTT
CASREINTMGPGEAFF
>TRBJ2-3|TRBV12-3/TRBV12-4|TRBD1|NA
TGTGCCAGCACCCCCATGCAGGGGGCATCAGATACGCAGTATTTT
CASTPMQGASDTQYF
>TRBJ1-5|TRBV19|NA|many
TGTGCCAGTAGTGCTCGAGGGGTTAATAGCAATCAGCCCCAGCATTTT
CASSARGVNSNQPQHF
>TRBJ2-5|TRBV7-9|NA|many
TGTGCCAGCAGCTTAGGGGCTAGCTGGGAGACCCAGTACTTC
CASSLGASWETQYF
>TRBJ1-2|TRBV20-1|NA|few
TGCAGTGCTCGACGGGACACCAACTATGGCTACACCTTC
CSARRDTNYGYTF
>TRBJ1-3|TRBV16|NA|many
TGTGCCAGCAGCCAATCAAGGGCCTCTGGAAACACCATATATTTT
CASSQSRASGNTIYF
>TRBJ1-5|TRBV20-1|TRBD1|NA
TGCAGTTTTAGACAGGGGGGGAATCAGCCCCAGCATTTT
CSFRQGGNQPQHF
>TRBJ2-3|TRBV6-2/TRBV6-3|NA|many
TGTGCCAGCAGACCCACTAGCACAGATACGCAGTATTTT
CASRPTSTDTQYF
>TRBJ2-3|TRBV6-1|NA|few
TGTGCCACCTTCGGCACAGATACGCAGTATTTT
CATFGTDTQYF
>TRBJ2-5|TRBV15|NA|NA
TGTGCCACCAGCAGAGATAGTCTCTCAGGGGAAGAGACCCAGTACTTC
CATSRDSLSGEETQYF
>TRBJ1-3|TRBV20-1|NA|NA
TGCAGTGCTAGATCCCGCGGGTGGACTGGAAACACCATATATTTT
CSARSRGWTGNTIYF
>TRBJ2-1|TRBV5-1|TRBD2|NA
TGCGCCAGCAGCACGGGACGGGAGGCAGGTGGTGAGCAGTTCTTC
CASSTGREAGGEQFF
>TRBJ2-1|TRBV19|NA|NA
TGTGCCAGTAGTGGCGAGACAGGTCGTGGGTACAATGAGCAGTTCTTC
CASSGETGRGYNEQFF
>TRBJ2-3|TRBV2|NA|many
TGTGCCAGCGGACCCTCCGGGACACAGGCGGATACGCAGTATTTT
CASGPSGTQADTQYF
>TRBJ1-1|TRBV28|TRBD1|many
TGTGCCAGCAGTTTATGGCGAGGATCAGGGGGCCGGCTGAACACTGAAGCTTTCTTT
CASSLWRGSGGRLNTEAFF
>TRBJ2-1|TRBV20-1|NA|many
TGCAGTGCTCCTCCAGGGAGGGGGACCTACAATGAGCAGTTCTTC
CSAPPGRGTYNEQFF
>TRBJ2-1|TRBV11-2|TRBD2|NA
TGTGCCAGCAGCCTTACTGGGGCGGGAGGTCCCGATGAGCAGTTCTTC
CASSLTGAGGPDEQFF
>TRBJ2-3|TRBV6-2/TRBV6-3|NA|NA
TGTGCCAGCAGTGAAATTATTGGCGACTTACCCACAGATACGCAGTATTTT
CASSEIIGDLPTDTQYF
>TRBJ2-3|TRBV12-3/TRBV12-4|NA|many
TGTGCCAGCAGCCCGGGGACTTCCTCTAGCACAGATACGCAGTATTTT
CASSPGTSSSTDTQYF